This TCR beta chain stems from a study of long-term antiretroviral therapy in people with HIV. Samples were assayed with immunoSEQ v3.0 at survey level. Profiling relied on immunoSEQ multiplex PCR, and the TCRdb table lists in-frame clones only, not all of them. The table records tens of thousands of clones, 80% to 90% of them present only once. Donors each had at least one pre-ART PBMC sample and at least two post-ART ones. Before they underwent DNA extraction, samples held roughly 0.95-11 million cryopreserved PBMC. This CDR3 region has 15 residues. The V gene lost 3 bases and the J gene lost 2 bases, with 12 bases spanning the gap. Germline V gene sequence: CDR1 SGHTA, CDR2 FQGTGA.

The starting material was unsorted PBMCs, obtained 1.2 years after starting antiretroviral therapy. The source is a man in his fifties with HIV. V is TRBV7-3 and J is TRBJ2-3, with D possibly being TRBD1 or TRBD2 (5 bases each). Here the CDR3 DNA reads TGTGCCAGCAGCTTTAGAGGGGCCCTCACAGATACGCAGTATTTT. It is translated as CASSFRGALTDTQYF.